Listed below are T cell receptor beta chains from one sample, sequenced in a study of shared clonotypes between healthy human individuals. Sequencing was performed with immunoSEQ multiplex PCR; in TCRdb, only in-frame clones are kept and a portion is missing. The sample has about a million clones, 76% seen once. The specimen was memory CD4+ T cells sorted from blood. These receptors all stem from a man between 18 and 35 years old in good health. Each CDR3 is given with its conserved first and last residue. A D gene is named only where the DNA matches it firmly. Not every row has a clone size; where given, it reads once, few, many or a size class.

size: -
V: TRBV6-1
D: TRBD2
J: TRBJ2-5
length: 15
DNA: TGTGCCAGCAGTGAGAACCGGGGGGAGGGAGAGACCCAGTACTTC
CDR3: CASSENRGEGETQYF

size: -
V: TRBV5-5
D: TRBD1
J: TRBJ2-7
length: 15
DNA: TGTGCCAGCAGCTTGGCCCAGGGGGCCTCCTACGAGCAGTACTTC
CDR3: CASSLAQGASYEQYF

size: few
V: TRBV6-1
D: TRBD1
J: TRBJ1-5
length: 15
DNA: TGTGCCAGCATCGATGGACAGGGGGCCGCTCAGCCCCAGCATTTT
CDR3: CASIDGQGAAQPQHF

size: -
V: TRBV11-2
D: -
J: TRBJ1-3
length: 13
DNA: TGTGCCAGCAGCTTAGCTGCTGGAAACACCATATATTTT
CDR3: CASSLAAGNTIYF

size: -
V: TRBV6-5
D: -
J: TRBJ2-7
length: 13
DNA: TGTGCCAGCAGTTACGGAGACGGCTACGAGCAGTACTTC
CDR3: CASSYGDGYEQYF

size: -
V: TRBV5-1
D: TRBD1
J: TRBJ1-4
length: 14
DNA: TGCGCCAGCAGCCCACAGGGGGCAGGAGAAAAACTGTTTTTT
CDR3: CASSPQGAGEKLFF

size: -
V: TRBV5-1
D: -
J: TRBJ1-1
length: 13
DNA: TGCGCCAGCAGCTTCGGGGGGGAAACTGAAGCTTTCTTT
CDR3: CASSFGGETEAFF

size: -
V: TRBV28
D: -
J: TRBJ1-2
length: 13
DNA: TGTGCCAGCAGTGAACAGACTAACTATGGCTACACCTTC
CDR3: CASSEQTNYGYTF

size: -
V: TRBV28
D: TRBD1
J: TRBJ1-2
length: 14
DNA: TGTGCCAGCAGTTTGGGACAGGGGCACTATGGCTACACCTTC
CDR3: CASSLGQGHYGYTF

size: few
V: TRBV6-5
D: -
J: TRBJ2-5
length: 11
DNA: TGTGCCAGCAGTCCTGGGGGGAGACAGTACTTC
CDR3: CASSPGGRQYF

size: -
V: TRBV5-1
D: -
J: TRBJ2-2
length: 15
DNA: TGCGCCAGCAGCTTGGCCAGCGGACCCACCGGGGAGCTGTTTTTT
CDR3: CASSLASGPTGELFF

size: few
V: TRBV15
D: -
J: TRBJ1-5
length: 14
DNA: TGTGCCACCAGCCGAGGACAGACCGAACAGCCCCAGCATTTT
CDR3: CATSRGQTEQPQHF

size: -
V: TRBV6-1
D: -
J: TRBJ1-4
length: 14
DNA: TGTGCCAGCATGAACTTTGCAACTAATGAAAAACTGTTTTTT
CDR3: CASMNFATNEKLFF

size: -
V: TRBV2
D: -
J: TRBJ1-1
length: 14
DNA: TGTGCCAGCAGTCGTCCGGGCTGGAACACTGAAGCTTTCTTT
CDR3: CASSRPGWNTEAFF

size: -
V: TRBV19
D: TRBD1
J: TRBJ2-6
length: 17
DNA: TGTGCCAGTAGTACTCAGGGACAGGGGTATGGGGCCAACGTCCTGACTTTC
CDR3: CASSTQGQGYGANVLTF

size: -
V: TRBV7-2
D: -
J: TRBJ2-5
length: 13
DNA: TGTGCCAGCAGCCTGAGCCGACAAGAGACCCAGTACTTC
CDR3: CASSLSRQETQYF

size: -
V: TRBV10-1
D: -
J: TRBJ2-3
length: 14
DNA: TGCGCCAGCAGCTGGGGGCTAAGCACAGATACGCAGTATTTT
CDR3: CASSWGLSTDTQYF

size: few
V: TRBV28
D: -
J: TRBJ1-4
length: 12
DNA: TGTGCCAGCAGTTCCCTCGGTGAAAAACTGTTTTTT
CDR3: CASSSLGEKLFF

size: -
V: TRBV2
D: -
J: TRBJ1-6
length: 13
DNA: TGTGCCAGCACCCTAGCTGGCAATTCACCCCTCCACTTT
CDR3: CASTLAGNSPLHF

size: -
V: TRBV27
D: -
J: TRBJ2-1
length: 13
DNA: TGTGCCAGCAGGGCCCAGGGAGACAATGAGCAGTTCTTC
CDR3: CASRAQGDNEQFF

size: -
V: TRBV28
D: -
J: TRBJ1-2
length: 14
DNA: TGTGCCAGCATCGGCGGGGGGCGCGTCTATGGCTACACCTTC
CDR3: CASIGGGRVYGYTF

size: -
V: TRBV11-2
D: TRBD2
J: TRBJ2-4
length: 16
DNA: TGTGCCAGCAGTTCGATAGCGGGGGGGCCGGGAAACATTCAGTACTTC
CDR3: CASSSIAGGPGNIQYF

size: -
V: TRBV19
D: -
J: TRBJ1-2
length: 16
DNA: TGTGCCAGTAGTTATAGGACAGCCCGGGGGGACTATGGCTACACCTTC
CDR3: CASSYRTARGDYGYTF

size: -
V: TRBV6-1
D: -
J: TRBJ1-1
length: 15
DNA: TGTGCCAGCACCCGGTTGGGGTGGAACAGGACTGAAGCTTTCTTT
CDR3: CASTRLGWNRTEAFF

size: -
V: TRBV6-5
D: TRBD2
J: TRBJ2-7
length: 15
DNA: TGTGCCAGCCGCTCTACTAGCGGGGCTACCTACGAGCAGTACTTC
CDR3: CASRSTSGATYEQYF

size: -
V: TRBV7-8
D: -
J: TRBJ1-1
length: 14
DNA: TGTGCCAGCAGCGACCTTTGGAGGAACACTGAAGCTTTCTTT
CDR3: CASSDLWRNTEAFF

size: once
V: TRBV7-8
D: -
J: TRBJ2-7
length: 11
DNA: TGTGCCAGCAGCTCTGCCTACGAGCAGTACTTC
CDR3: CASSSAYEQYF

size: once
V: TRBV10-2
D: -
J: TRBJ2-1
length: 15
DNA: TGCGCCAGCCGGCCCGCGGGGGCCTCGTACAATGAGCAGTTCTTC
CDR3: CASRPAGASYNEQFF

size: -
V: TRBV28
D: -
J: TRBJ1-4
length: 15
DNA: TGTGCCAGCAGTTTAGCAGGGTCTGGTAATGAAAAACTGTTTTTT
CDR3: CASSLAGSGNEKLFF

size: -
V: TRBV6-1
D: -
J: TRBJ2-7
length: 12
DNA: TGTGCCAGCATGGACCAAAACAGGGCCCAGTACTTC
CDR3: CASMDQNRAQYF

size: -
V: TRBV6-1
D: -
J: TRBJ2-5
length: 12
DNA: TGTGCCAGCAGCCCCTCCCAAGAGACCCAGTACTTC
CDR3: CASSPSQETQYF

size: -
V: TRBV18
D: -
J: TRBJ2-7
length: 14
DNA: TGTGCCAGCTCACCAGGGCAGGGTTATCACGAGCAGTACTTC
CDR3: CASSPGQGYHEQYF

size: -
V: TRBV6-1
D: TRBD1
J: TRBJ2-7
length: 15
DNA: TGTGCCAGCAGTGAAAGTGGGACAGGGCGCTACGAGCAGTACTTC
CDR3: CASSESGTGRYEQYF

size: -
V: TRBV2
D: -
J: TRBJ2-5
length: 14
DNA: TGTGCCAGCAGTGAATCGACGGTCCAAGAGACCCAGTACTTC
CDR3: CASSESTVQETQYF

size: -
V: TRBV6-6
D: -
J: TRBJ1-1
length: 12
DNA: TGTGCCAGCAGTCAGAGTCGGGTTGAAGCTTTCTTT
CDR3: CASSQSRVEAFF

size: -
V: TRBV19
D: TRBD1
J: TRBJ1-1
length: 14
DNA: TGTGCCAGTAGTAATGCAGGGGGTGTCACTGAAGCTTTCTTT
CDR3: CASSNAGGVTEAFF

size: -
V: TRBV2
D: -
J: TRBJ2-3
length: 15
DNA: TGTGCCAGCAGTGATTTAGGGTCGGGGACAGATACGCAGTATTTT
CDR3: CASSDLGSGTDTQYF

size: -
V: TRBV5-4
D: TRBD1
J: TRBJ2-5
length: 15
DNA: TGTGCCAGCAGCCGCCCAACAGGGGATCGAGAGACCCAGTACTTC
CDR3: CASSRPTGDRETQYF

size: few
V: TRBV30
D: -
J: TRBJ1-1
length: 14
DNA: TGTGCCTGGAGTGTACTGCGGACGAACACTGAAGCTTTCTTT
CDR3: CAWSVLRTNTEAFF

size: -
V: TRBV5-1
D: -
J: TRBJ1-1
length: 13
DNA: TGCGCCAGCAGTAGAAGTACAAGGAATGAAGCTTTCTTT
CDR3: CASSRSTRNEAFF